The rows below give T cell receptor beta chains drawn from one sample of a study of EBV T-cell therapy then PD-1 blockade in nasopharyngeal carcinoma. Their antigen targets remain unknown. Data came from immunoSEQ multiplex PCR; TCRdb stores just in-frame clones and leaves some out. The repertoire consists of roughly 16,000 clones, with around four fifths occurring once and the leading ten covering under 30%. The source was CD8+ T cells from blood, collected at day 0 from a patient whose treatment included autologous EBV-specific T cells and nivolumab. Every receptor here comes from a middle-aged man with nasopharyngeal carcinoma. The CDR3 runs from the conserved cysteine through the conserved F or W. The order of the fields is CDR3 DNA, CDR3 protein, clone size, D gene, CDR3 length, J gene, V gene. A D gene is named only where the DNA matches it firmly. Expanded clones get a size class; other rows say once, few or many, or leave the size out.

DNA: TGTGCCAGCAGCCCAGCGTGGGGGGAAGCTTTCTTT
CDR3: CASSPAWGEAFF
size: .
D: .
length: 12
J: TRBJ1-1
V: TRBV5-6

DNA: TGTGCCAGTCTCAGAGACAGCACCTACGAGCAGTACTTC
CDR3: CASLRDSTYEQYF
size: .
D: .
length: 13
J: TRBJ2-7
V: TRBV19

DNA: TGTGCCAGCAGCCAAGAATGGGGCAGGGGGATCACCGGGGAGCTGTTTTTT
CDR3: CASSQEWGRGITGELFF
size: .
D: TRBD1
length: 17
J: TRBJ2-2
V: TRBV14

DNA: TGTGCCAGCAGCCAAGCAGGGGTCCCCTCCTACGAGCAGTACTTC
CDR3: CASSQAGVPSYEQYF
size: .
D: .
length: 15
J: TRBJ2-7
V: TRBV3-1/TRBV3-2

DNA: TGTGCCAGCAGCTTTGGCAAAAGAACCTACAATGAGCAGTTCTTC
CDR3: CASSFGKRTYNEQFF
size: .
D: .
length: 15
J: TRBJ2-1
V: TRBV7-9

DNA: TGCGCCAGCAGCAAGGGACAGGGGGCCGGCTACAATGAGCAGTTCTTC
CDR3: CASSKGQGAGYNEQFF
size: .
D: TRBD1
length: 16
J: TRBJ2-1
V: TRBV5-1

DNA: TGTGCCAGTAGTCAGGGACTAGCGGCGGCCACAGATACGCAGTATTTT
CDR3: CASSQGLAAATDTQYF
size: .
D: TRBD2
length: 16
J: TRBJ2-3
V: TRBV19

DNA: TGCGCCAGCAGCCGAGGATGGATCGATGGCTACACCTTC
CDR3: CASSRGWIDGYTF
size: medium-sized
D: .
length: 13
J: TRBJ1-2
V: TRBV4-3

DNA: TGCAGCGTTGAGGGGGTCGTCACCTCTGGGGCCAACGTCCTGACTTTC
CDR3: CSVEGVVTSGANVLTF
size: .
D: .
length: 16
J: TRBJ2-6
V: TRBV29-1

DNA: TGTGCCAGCAGCTCAGCGGACAGGGGTAGGCAAGAGACCCAGTACTTC
CDR3: CASSSADRGRQETQYF
size: .
D: TRBD1
length: 16
J: TRBJ2-5
V: TRBV5-6

DNA: TGCGCCAGCAGCCAAGATCCCGGGCTTGACACCGGGGAGCTGTTTTTT
CDR3: CASSQDPGLDTGELFF
size: .
D: .
length: 16
J: TRBJ2-2
V: TRBV4-3

DNA: TGTGCCAGCAGCTTATTTGAGGGATCCTACGAGCAGTACTTC
CDR3: CASSLFEGSYEQYF
size: few
D: .
length: 14
J: TRBJ2-7
V: TRBV7-9

DNA: TGTGCCAGCAGTTTAGGGACCAATTCACCCCTCCACTTT
CDR3: CASSLGTNSPLHF
size: .
D: .
length: 13
J: TRBJ1-6
V: TRBV27

DNA: TGTGCCAGCAGCTCCCCGGGACGTAGTCAGCCCCAGCATTTT
CDR3: CASSSPGRSQPQHF
size: .
D: .
length: 14
J: TRBJ1-5
V: TRBV7-2

DNA: TGTGCCAGCAGCTTATGGCGGCAGGTTCCCGGGGAGCTGTTTTTT
CDR3: CASSLWRQVPGELFF
size: .
D: .
length: 15
J: TRBJ2-2
V: TRBV7-2

DNA: TGCAGCGTGGCGGGGGAGGGGGGCCCAGCAGATACGCAGTATTTT
CDR3: CSVAGEGGPADTQYF
size: .
D: .
length: 15
J: TRBJ2-3
V: TRBV29-1

DNA: TGCGCCAGCAGCCATCCGACAGGGGAGGGGTTCTACAATGAGCAGTTCTTC
CDR3: CASSHPTGEGFYNEQFF
size: .
D: .
length: 17
J: TRBJ2-1
V: TRBV4-1

DNA: TGTGCCAGCAGCCAAGGGAAGAGCCTCTACGAGCAGTACTTC
CDR3: CASSQGKSLYEQYF
size: .
D: .
length: 14
J: TRBJ2-7
V: TRBV3-1/TRBV3-2

DNA: TGTGCCAGCAGTTTATCGAGTGCGTATAGCAATCAGCCCCAGCATTTT
CDR3: CASSLSSAYSNQPQHF
size: .
D: .
length: 16
J: TRBJ1-5
V: TRBV27

DNA: TGCGCCAGCAGCCAAGGGCGGACGAACACTGAAGCTTTCTTT
CDR3: CASSQGRTNTEAFF
size: .
D: .
length: 14
J: TRBJ1-1
V: TRBV4-1

DNA: TGTGCCAGCAGTCCACAGACAGGGACGGTCTATGGCTACACCTTC
CDR3: CASSPQTGTVYGYTF
size: .
D: TRBD1
length: 15
J: TRBJ1-2
V: TRBV6-5

DNA: TGTGCCAGCAGTCAATCCTCCGGGACAAGAGCCTACGAGCAGTACTTC
CDR3: CASSQSSGTRAYEQYF
size: .
D: .
length: 16
J: TRBJ2-7
V: TRBV27

DNA: TGCAGCGATGGGGGGTACAGGGGGCTGAACTATGGCTACACCTTC
CDR3: CSDGGYRGLNYGYTF
size: .
D: TRBD1
length: 15
J: TRBJ1-2
V: TRBV29-1

DNA: TGTGCCACCAGCACCCTATTACAGGGGAGCTCTGGAAACACCATATATTTT
CDR3: CATSTLLQGSSGNTIYF
size: .
D: TRBD1
length: 17
J: TRBJ1-3
V: TRBV15

DNA: TGTGCCAGCAGTCCGGGACTACTTGGGGCTGAAGCTTTCTTT
CDR3: CASSPGLLGAEAFF
size: .
D: .
length: 14
J: TRBJ1-1
V: TRBV6-5

DNA: TGTGCCAGCAGCCCAGGGCAGGGTGCGACTCCCCTCCACTTT
CDR3: CASSPGQGATPLHF
size: .
D: .
length: 14
J: TRBJ1-6
V: TRBV7-6

DNA: TGCGCCAGCAGCCTAAGACTAGCGGGGGGGCCAGATACGCAGTATTTT
CDR3: CASSLRLAGGPDTQYF
size: .
D: TRBD2
length: 16
J: TRBJ2-3
V: TRBV4-3

DNA: TGTGCCAGCAAATATAGTTCCTATAATTCACCCCTCCACTTT
CDR3: CASKYSSYNSPLHF
size: few
D: .
length: 14
J: TRBJ1-6
V: TRBV27

DNA: TGTGCCAGCAGTGAAGAGGAGGAGCAGTTCTTC
CDR3: CASSEEEEQFF
size: .
D: .
length: 11
J: TRBJ2-1
V: TRBV2